This TCR beta chain comes out of a study of blood T cell repertoires in COVID-19. The overall study: COVID-19 samples from acute and convalescent phases originated in the United States, Italy and Spain. T cells, B-cell-depleted T cells, or PBMCs supplied cDNA or gDNA.

In the study's own analysis: Estimation of nucleated cell counts was performed using reference gene primer amplification. TCRdb keeps only in-frame clones here, not all; method: immunoSEQ multiplex PCR. From that table come the V and J calls and clone size; the DNA was used to work out D and trimming. The profile shows 8,500 to 13,000 clones, approximately 82% of them singletons. Germline CDR1 reads LNHDA; CDR2 reads SQIVND (reference sequence). The CDR3 runs to 15 residues. Trimming stripped 5 bases from V and 4 bases from J, with 15 bases between. The source of this sequence is a human donor in a cohort sampled during active COVID-19. The chain couples TRBV19 to TRBJ1-5; unclear D gene. The source material was peripheral blood. Here the CDR3 DNA reads TGTGCCAGTAGTCTAGGTGTGCCGAGGAATCAGCCCCAGCATTTT. It encodes CASSLGVPRNQPQHF.